The clone carrying this T cell receptor (beta chain) appeared a single time. This sequence may be a read error, since a much larger clone differs from it by one base. The sample holds other DNA sequences that translate to the same CDR3. The data originate from a study of shared clonotypes between healthy human individuals. The protocol was immunoSEQ multiplex PCR, while the TCRdb copy is restricted to in-frame clones and leaves out a portion. The sample lists some 1,900,000 clones, approximately 94% occurring once. Naive CD8 cells comprised CD45RO-negative, CCR7-positively selected cells, excluding terminally differentiated effector memory CD45RA+ cells. Only Caucasian adults living in Nashville, Tennessee served as donors. Germline-derived CDR1 and CDR2 are SGDLS and YYNGEE. Between the trimmed V and J ends, which lost 0 bases and 1 base, there was a span of 6 bases. There are 14 residues in the CDR3.

Sample: naive CD8+ T cells sorted from blood. This chain connects TRBV9 to TRBJ2-3; D is perhaps TRBD1 (5 bases). This receptor was taken from a man between 18 and 35 years old in good health. The CDR3 nucleotides are TGTGCCAGCAGCGTAGAAGGGGGCACAGATACGCAGTATTTT. Its translation is CASSVEGGTDTQYF.